Presented here are 24 T cell receptor beta chains from one specimen sequenced in a study of blood T cell repertoires in COVID-19. Generated by immunoSEQ multiplex PCR, the TCRdb table keeps only in-frame clones and is missing some. The sample contains 200,000 or so clones, 70% to 90% of which appear only once. Sequencing was performed on peripheral blood. The receptors shown here come from a man aged 45-65 years with COVID-19, enrolled during active disease.

DNA for the CDR3: TGTGCCATCAGTCAGGTGAACACCGGGGAGCTGTTTTTT. Its protein is CAISQVNTGELFF. This sequence joins TRBV10-3 and TRBJ2-2, with D hard to call. Trimming removed 5 bases at V and 1 base at J, with 5 bases between. Germline V CDR1 and CDR2: ENHRY, SYGVKD. The CDR3 is made up of 13 amino acids.

The rearrangement uses TRBV20-1 and TRBJ2-7; D perhaps matches TRBD1 (5 bases). CDR1 DFQATT and CDR2 SNEGSKA come from the germline V gene (reference sequence). The CDR3 runs to 11 residues. V lost 2 bases and J lost 3, with 5 bases in between. This CDR3 reads CSARRGYEQYF. In DNA, the CDR3 is TGCAGTGCTAGAAGGGGCTACGAGCAGTACTTC.

The chain carries TRBV2 and TRBJ2-7, with 9 bases aligning to TRBD1. This CDR3 is built from 15 residues. V shed 1 base and J 3 bases; nucleotides not matched to a gene: 4. Germline lookup yields CDR1 SNHLY and CDR2 FYNNEI. Here the CDR3 DNA reads TGTGCCAGCAGTGAAGGCGGACAGGGGAACTACGAGCAGTACTTC. Protein: CASSEGGQGNYEQYF.

This chain joins TRBV9 and TRBJ2-1; the match to TRBD1 covers 9 bases. The ends lost 3 bases at V and 5 bases at J; junction bases unmatched: 6. The CDR3 has 15 amino acids. The germline gives CDR1 SGDLS, CDR2 YYNGEE. In DNA form, the CDR3 reads TGTGCCAGCAGCGGGGGGGACAGGGAGAACAATGAGCAGTTCTTC. It yields the protein CASSGGDRENNEQFF.

The chain combines TRBV24-1 with TRBJ2-2; 8 positions match TRBD2. V trimming: 5 bases; J trimming: 1 base; junction bases outside the gene matches: 8. The CDR3 totals 17 residues. Germline lookup yields CDR1 KGHDR and CDR2 SFDVKD. CDR3 coding DNA: TGTGCCACCAGTGGCCCAACGAGCGGGGGGAACACCGGGGAGCTGTTTTTT. This codes for CATSGPTSGGNTGELFF.

This CDR3 reads CASSQGQGGYSNQPQHF. For the CDR3, the DNA is TGTGCCAGCAGCCAAGGACAGGGAGGTTATAGCAATCAGCCCCAGCATTTT. The rearrangement links TRBV11-2 to TRBJ1-5, with 8 bases identical to TRBD1. The CDR3 contains 17 residues. Looked up from germline, CDR1 is SGHAT and CDR2 is FQNNGV. The V segment lost 5 bases and the J segment 0 bases; nucleotides outside the gene matches: 9. Drawing the rest from reference TRBV11-2 and TRBJ1-5, the complete variable domain is EAGVAQSPRYKIIEKRQSVAFWCNPISGHATLYWYQQILGQGPKLLIQFQNNGVVDDSQLPKDRFSAERLKGVDSTLKIQPAKLEDSAVYLCASSQGQGGYSNQPQHFGDGTRLSIL.

This chain joins TRBV27 and TRBJ2-7; 7 nucleotides match TRBD1. CDR1 and CDR2 from the germline V gene are MNHEY and SMNVEV (reference sequence). V gave up 2 bases and J gave up 5 bases; unmatched junction bases: 9. The CDR3 sequence is 15 residues long. The DNA for the CDR3 is TGTGCCAGCAGTTTAAGGGGGCCGAGGTCTAACGAGCAGTACTTC. It codes for CASSLRGPRSNEQYF.

The V call is TRBV7-9, the J call TRBJ1-4; a weak D match, TRBD1 (5 bases). Germline assignment: CDR1 SEHNR and CDR2 FQNEAQ (reference sequence). The CDR3 extends over 14 amino acids. The V gene lost 8 bases and the J gene lost 5 bases, with 15 bases spanning the gap. The CDR3 is CASGTGGSNEKLFF. DNA for the CDR3: TGTGCCAGCGGAACTGGGGGGTCGAATGAAAAACTGTTTTTT.

This clone was picked up one time. The rearrangement joins TRBV27 to TRBJ1-6, with D possibly matching TRBD1 (5 bases). From germline, CDR1 is MNHEY and CDR2 SMNVEV (reference sequence). This CDR3 comprises 12 residues. Trimming cost V 6 bases and J 7 bases, with 7 bases left between them. The chain's CDR3 is CASSRVNSPLHF. The CDR3 DNA follows: TGTGCCAGCAGCAGGGTAAATTCACCCCTCCACTTT.

The gene calls are TRBV27 and TRBJ1-1; D gene ambiguous. This CDR3 region has 13 residues. Germline V lookup: CDR1 MNHEY, CDR2 SMNVEV (reference sequence). Trimming pared 3 bases from V and 2 bases from J, leaving 7 bases between. CDR3 bases: TGTGCCAGCAGTTTCAACGGTAACACTGAAGCTTTCTTT. This sequence encodes CASSFNGNTEAFF.

V usage is TRBV28 and J usage is TRBJ1-2, with TRBD1 as a possible D gene (6 bases). Germline values: CDR1 MDHEN, CDR2 SYDVKM. The CDR3 has 13 residues. V was clipped by 6 bases and J by 6 bases, with 14 bases between them. This CDR3 is CASRPTGPHGYTF. The CDR3 DNA reads TGTGCCAGCAGACCGACAGGACCACATGGCTACACCTTC.

The chain recombines TRBV10-1 with TRBJ2-1; 7 bases are a match to TRBD2. There are 14 residues in the CDR3. Trimming cost V 5 bases and J 5 bases; bases outside gene matches: 6. Germline V gene lookup returns CDR1 WNHNN and CDR2 SYGVQD (reference sequence). CDR3 in DNA: TGCGCCAGCAGTAAGACTAGCCAGCACAATGAGCAGTTCTTC. Protein product: CASSKTSQHNEQFF.

The chain links TRBV5-4 to TRBJ2-7; D is unclear. Germline V CDR1 and CDR2: SGHNT, YYREEE (reference sequence). The CDR3 spans 12 residues. The V and J ends lost 0 bases and 6 bases respectively, with 7 bases between them. The CDR3: CASSLVQAEQYF. CDR3 sequence (DNA): TGTGCCAGCAGCTTGGTCCAGGCCGAGCAGTACTTC. The entire variable domain, with the rest obtained from reference TRBV5-4 and TRBJ2-7, is as follows: ETGVTQSPTHLIKTRGQQVTLRCSSQSGHNTVSWYQQALGQGPQFIFQYYREEENGRGNFPPRFSGLQFPNYSSELNVNALELDDSALYLCASSLVQAEQYFGPGTRLTVT.

The gene calls are TRBV24-1 and TRBJ2-1, with 7 bases that match TRBD2. V trimming: 6 bases; J trimming: 12 bases; junction bases outside the gene matches: 13. Germline loops: CDR1 KGHDR, CDR2 SFDVKD. There are 14 residues in the CDR3. CDR3 loop: CATSWTSTKDGQFF. The DNA of the CDR3 is TGTGCCACCAGTTGGACTAGTACGAAAGACGGGCAGTTCTTC.

The chain has TRBV5-1 and TRBJ1-2; TRBD1 might be the D (6 bases). The length of the CDR3 is 13 residues. CDR1 and CDR2 from the germline V gene are SGHRS and YFSETQ. Trimming cost V 0 bases and J 8 bases, with 11 bases left between them. The DNA for the CDR3 is TGCGCCAGCAGCTTGGGGGGGCACGAGGGCTACACCTTC. This codes for CASSLGGHEGYTF. The entire variable domain, with the rest obtained from reference TRBV5-1 and TRBJ1-2, is as follows: KAGVTQTPRYLIKTRGQQVTLSCSPISGHRSVSWYQQTPGQGLQFLFEYFSETQRNKGNFPGRFSGRQFSNSRSEMNVSTLELGDSALYLCASSLGGHEGYTFGSGTRLTVV.

A few counts support this clone. The chain employs TRBV19 and TRBJ2-1, with 10 bases aligning to TRBD2. The V segment lost 2 bases and the J segment 6 bases; nucleotides outside the gene matches: 7. CDR3 size: 16 residues. In germline, CDR1 is LNHDA, CDR2 SQIVND (reference sequence). CDR3 sequence reads: CASSIKGLAFTNEQFF. CDR3 in DNA: TGTGCCAGTAGTATAAAGGGACTAGCGTTTACCAATGAGCAGTTCTTC.

This clone was seen only a few times. CDR3 bases: TGTGCCAGCAGCGCCCTTGCTAGCGGGATAGAGGACGAGCAGTACTTC. As protein: CASSALASGIEDEQYF. The J gene is TRBJ2-7, the V gene TRBV27, with TRBD2 matching over 9 bases. CDR3 length: 16 amino acids. CDR1 and CDR2 from the germline V gene are MNHEY and SMNVEV (reference sequence). V dropped 6 bases and J dropped 5; count of bases not matched to a gene: 14.

This clone occurred once. This chain links TRBV20-1 with TRBJ2-7, with D possibly TRBD2 on 5 matching bases. Germline loops: CDR1 DFQATT, CDR2 SNEGSKA (reference sequence). The CDR3 contains 11 residues. Trimming removed 6 bases from V and 6 bases from J, with 12 bases in between. CDR3 in DNA: TGCAGTGCCACCTCCGGAGGCGAGCAGTACTTC. As protein: CSATSGGEQYF.

J is TRBJ2-5 and V is TRBV5-4; D remains ambiguous. The V end was cut by 5 bases, the J end by 5 bases, with 13 bases between. CDR1 and CDR2 (germline): SGHNT, YYREEE (reference sequence). This CDR3 has 13 residues. The CDR3 loop reads CASRERGGETQYF. For the CDR3, the DNA is TGTGCCAGCAGGGAGCGCGGTGGCGAGACCCAGTACTTC.

This chain connects TRBV2 to TRBJ1-2; D remains ambiguous. Trimming shortened V by 3 bases and J by 6 bases, and 8 bases separated the two germline ends. This CDR3 has 12 amino acids. Germline loops: CDR1 SNHLY, CDR2 FYNNEI. In DNA form, the CDR3 reads TGTGCCAGCAGTGAGGGCAGCCATGGCTACACCTTC. Translated: CASSEGSHGYTF.

This clone was recorded once. The chain employs TRBV9 and TRBJ2-7; 8 bases align to TRBD1. The germline CDR1 and CDR2 sequences are SGDLS and YYNGEE. Losses at the gene ends were 1 base for V and 3 bases for J; bases not matched to a gene: 3. There are 14 residues in the CDR3. The CDR3 sequence: CASSVTGQVYEQYF. The CDR3, as DNA: TGTGCCAGCAGCGTAACGGGACAGGTCTACGAGCAGTACTTC.

This clone came up once. The chain carries TRBV6-1 and TRBJ2-1, with 7 positions matching TRBD2. Germline CDR1 and CDR2: MNHNS and SASEGT. This CDR3 region has 13 residues. V gave up 6 bases and J gave up 14 bases; unmatched junction bases: 13. CDR3 sequence (DNA): TGTGCCAGCAGGATTTCACCGGGACTAATAGAGTTCTTC. This encodes CASRISPGLIEFF.

The rearrangement uses TRBV24-1 and TRBJ2-1, with unresolved D. The V end lost 5 bases, the J end lost 5 bases, and 6 bases lay between the germline ends. The CDR3 is 12 amino acids. Per the germline V gene, CDR1 is KGHDR and CDR2 is SFDVKD. DNA of the CDR3: TGTGCCACCAGTGGCTATAACAATGAGCAGTTCTTC. Translated, it gives CATSGYNNEQFF.

This chain links TRBV5-6 with TRBJ2-7; 9 nucleotides line up with TRBD1. Germline V gene lookup returns CDR1 SGHDT and CDR2 YYEEEE. The CDR3 is made up of 14 amino acids. V dropped 3 bases and J dropped 7; count of bases not matched to a gene: 8. CDR3 nucleotide sequence: TGTGCCAGCAGCTCCACAGGGGGCCCTGGGGAGCAGTACTTC. This translates into CASSSTGGPGEQYF. The whole variable domain, filled in from reference TRBV5-6 and TRBJ2-7, reads DAGVTQSPTHLIKTRGQQVTLRCSPKSGHDTVSWYQQALGQGPQFIFQYYEEEERQRGNFPDRFSGHQFPNYSSELNVNALLLGDSALYLCASSSTGGPGEQYFGPGTRLTVT.